This T cell receptor (beta chain) was sequenced during a study of T cell repertoires in cytomegalovirus infection. Study overall: Signatures in public TCR beta sequences pointed to both CMV infection and matching HLA type.

Study-wide results and caveats: HLA-C-restricted CMV clonotypes gave the most frequent clonotype in two of eight donors.

In TCRdb, the reads were re-called with MiXCR into one record per CDR3 protein. The data hold roughly 180,000 distinct CDR3 sequences, with 20% to 25% observed a single time. This clonotype was picked up a small number of times. Its antigen remains unidentified. Sequenced material: CD8+ T cells from cultured PBMCs, taken from culture after CMV antigen stimulation. The clonotype comes from a human donor in good health (CMV status not recorded). Some clones in this sample may be carry-over from other donors' samples.

Written as DNA, the CDR3 is TGTGCCAGCAGCTTATCGGGCGGGGGAACAGTTCAAGAGACCCAGTACTTC. Translation gives CASSLSGGGTVQETQYF. The gene calls are TRBV7-9 and TRBJ2-5; TRBD2 matches at 7 bases. CDR3 length equals 17 residues. The germline V gene has CDR1 SEHNR and CDR2 FQNEAQ (reference sequence). J was trimmed by 2 bases and V by 2 bases; bases with no gene match: 11. Full variable domain (rest looked up from reference TRBV7-9 and TRBJ2-5): DTGVSQNPRHKITKRGQNVTFRCDPISEHNRLYWYRQTLGQGPEFLTYFQNEAQLEKSRLLSDRFSAERPKGSFSTLEIQRTEQGDSAMYLCASSLSGGGTVQETQYFGPGTRLLVL.